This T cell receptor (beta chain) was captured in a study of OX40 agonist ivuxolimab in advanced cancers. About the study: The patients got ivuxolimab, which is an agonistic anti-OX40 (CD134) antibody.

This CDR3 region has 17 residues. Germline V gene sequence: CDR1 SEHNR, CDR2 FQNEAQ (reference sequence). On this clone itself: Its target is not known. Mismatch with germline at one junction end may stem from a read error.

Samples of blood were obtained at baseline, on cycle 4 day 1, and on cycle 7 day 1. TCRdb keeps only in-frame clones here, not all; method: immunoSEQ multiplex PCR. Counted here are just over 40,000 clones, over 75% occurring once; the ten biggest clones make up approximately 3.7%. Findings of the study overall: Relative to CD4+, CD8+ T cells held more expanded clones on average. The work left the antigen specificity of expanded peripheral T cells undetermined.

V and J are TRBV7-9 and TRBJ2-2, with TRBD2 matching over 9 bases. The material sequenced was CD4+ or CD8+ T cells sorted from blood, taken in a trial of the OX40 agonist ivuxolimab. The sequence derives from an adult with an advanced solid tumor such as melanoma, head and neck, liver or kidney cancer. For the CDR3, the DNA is TGTGCCAGCAGCTCCCGGTCTAGCGGGACCAACACCGGGGGGCTGTTTTTT. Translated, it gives CASSSRSSGTNTGGLFF.